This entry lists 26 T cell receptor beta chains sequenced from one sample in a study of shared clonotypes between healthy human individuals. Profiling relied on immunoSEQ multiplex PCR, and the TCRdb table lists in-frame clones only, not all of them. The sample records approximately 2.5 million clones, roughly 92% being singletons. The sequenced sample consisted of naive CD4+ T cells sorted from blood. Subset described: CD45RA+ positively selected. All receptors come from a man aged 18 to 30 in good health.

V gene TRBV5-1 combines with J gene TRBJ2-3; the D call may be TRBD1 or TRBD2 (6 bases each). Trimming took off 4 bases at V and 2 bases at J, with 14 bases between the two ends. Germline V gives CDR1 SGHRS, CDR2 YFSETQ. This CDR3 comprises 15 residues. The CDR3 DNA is TGCGCCAGCAGCCAAACGACGGGGGCCACAGATACGCAGTATTTT. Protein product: CASSQTTGATDTQYF.

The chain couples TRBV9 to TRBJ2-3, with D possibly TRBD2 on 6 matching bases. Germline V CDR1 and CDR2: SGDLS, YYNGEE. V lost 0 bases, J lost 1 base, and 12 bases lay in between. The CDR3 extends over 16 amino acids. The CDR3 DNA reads TGTGCCAGCAGCGTAGGGTGGCAGCGGGGCACAGATACGCAGTATTTT. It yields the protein CASSVGWQRGTDTQYF. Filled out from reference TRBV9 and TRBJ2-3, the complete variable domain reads DSGVTQTPKHLITATGQRVTLRCSPRSGDLSVYWYQQSLDQGLQFLIQYYNGEERAKGNILERFSAQQFPDLHSELNLSSLELGDSALYFCASSVGWQRGTDTQYFGPGTRLTVL.

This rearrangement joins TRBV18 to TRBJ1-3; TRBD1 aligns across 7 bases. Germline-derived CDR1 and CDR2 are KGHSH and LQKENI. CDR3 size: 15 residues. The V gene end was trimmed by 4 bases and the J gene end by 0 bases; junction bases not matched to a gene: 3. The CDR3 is CASSQGQISGNTIYF. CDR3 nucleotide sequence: TGTGCCAGCTCACAGGGACAGATCTCTGGAAACACCATATATTTT.

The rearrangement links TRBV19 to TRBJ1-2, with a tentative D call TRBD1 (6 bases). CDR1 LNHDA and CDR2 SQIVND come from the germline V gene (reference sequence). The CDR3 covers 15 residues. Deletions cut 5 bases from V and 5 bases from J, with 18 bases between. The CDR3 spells CASSRNRQGSYGYTF. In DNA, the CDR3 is TGTGCCAGTAGTCGTAACCGGCAGGGGAGTTATGGCTACACCTTC.

This CDR3 reads CASSPNGEPNTGELFF. The CDR3 DNA reads as TGTGCCAGCAGCCCAAACGGAGAACCGAACACCGGGGAGCTGTTTTTT. The chain carries TRBV7-2 and TRBJ2-2; D not certain. CDR1 and CDR2 (germline): SGHTA, FQGNSA. CDR3 length: 16 amino acids. Trimming left V 5 bases short and J 0 bases short, with 13 bases between.

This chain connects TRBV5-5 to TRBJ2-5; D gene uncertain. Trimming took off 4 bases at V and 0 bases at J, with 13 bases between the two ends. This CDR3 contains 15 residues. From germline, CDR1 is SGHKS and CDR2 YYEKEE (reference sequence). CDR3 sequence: CASSRPAPDQETQYF. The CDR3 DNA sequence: TGTGCCAGCAGCCGACCCGCGCCGGACCAAGAGACCCAGTACTTC.

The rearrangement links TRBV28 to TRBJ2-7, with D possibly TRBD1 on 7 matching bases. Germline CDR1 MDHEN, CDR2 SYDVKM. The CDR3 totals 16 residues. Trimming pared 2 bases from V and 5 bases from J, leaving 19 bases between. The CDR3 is CASSLIPRQGGNEQYF. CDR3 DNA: TGTGCCAGCAGTTTAATCCCCCGGCAGGGGGGAAACGAGCAGTACTTC. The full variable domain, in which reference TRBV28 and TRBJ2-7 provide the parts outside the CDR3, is DVKVTQSSRYLVKRTGEKVFLECVQDMDHENMFWYRQDPGLGLRLIYFSYDVKMKEKGDIPEGYSVSREKKERFSLILESASTNQTSMYLCASSLIPRQGGNEQYFGPGTRLTVT.

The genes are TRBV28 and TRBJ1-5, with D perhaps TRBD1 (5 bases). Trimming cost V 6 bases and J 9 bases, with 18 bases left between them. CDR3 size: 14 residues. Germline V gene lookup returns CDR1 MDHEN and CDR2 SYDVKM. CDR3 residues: CASRLHPDGTPQHF. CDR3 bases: TGTGCCAGCAGACTACACCCCGACGGGACGCCCCAGCATTTT.

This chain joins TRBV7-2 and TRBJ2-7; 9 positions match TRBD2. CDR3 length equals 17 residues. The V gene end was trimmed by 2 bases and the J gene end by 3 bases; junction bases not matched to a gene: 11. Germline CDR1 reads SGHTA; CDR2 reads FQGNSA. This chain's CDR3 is CASSLSAGGVSRYEQYF. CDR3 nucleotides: TGTGCCAGCAGCTTATCGGCGGGGGGGGTGTCGCGCTACGAGCAGTACTTC.

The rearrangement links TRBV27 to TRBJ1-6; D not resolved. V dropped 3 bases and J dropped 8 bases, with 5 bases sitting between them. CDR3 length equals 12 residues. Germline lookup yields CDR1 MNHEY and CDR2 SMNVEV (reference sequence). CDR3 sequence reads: CASSFLDSPLHF. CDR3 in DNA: TGTGCCAGCAGTTTTCTCGATTCACCCCTCCACTTT.

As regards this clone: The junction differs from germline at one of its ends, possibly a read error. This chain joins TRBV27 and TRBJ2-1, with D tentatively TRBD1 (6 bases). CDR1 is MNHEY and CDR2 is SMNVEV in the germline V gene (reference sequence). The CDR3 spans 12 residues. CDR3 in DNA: TGTGCCAGCAGCAAGAACCGGGACATTCTGCTCTTC. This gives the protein CASSKNRDILLF.

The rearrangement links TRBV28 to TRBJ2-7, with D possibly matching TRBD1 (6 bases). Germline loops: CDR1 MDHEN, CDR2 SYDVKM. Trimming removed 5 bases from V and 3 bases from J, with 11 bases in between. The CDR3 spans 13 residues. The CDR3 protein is CASSPRGGYEQYF. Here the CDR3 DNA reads TGTGCCAGCAGTCCCCGAGGGGGCTACGAGCAGTACTTC.

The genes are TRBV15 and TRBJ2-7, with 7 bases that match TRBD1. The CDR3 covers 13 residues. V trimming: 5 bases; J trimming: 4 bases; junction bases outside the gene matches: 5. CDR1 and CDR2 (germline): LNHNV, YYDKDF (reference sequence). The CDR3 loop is CATSANRGYEQYF. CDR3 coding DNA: TGTGCCACCAGCGCAAACAGGGGTTACGAGCAGTACTTC.

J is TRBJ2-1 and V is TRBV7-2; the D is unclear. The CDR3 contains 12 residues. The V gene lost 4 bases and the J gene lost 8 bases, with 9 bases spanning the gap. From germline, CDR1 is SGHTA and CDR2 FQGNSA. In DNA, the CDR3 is TGTGCCAGCAGCTCCGGGTTTGATGAGCAGTTCTTC. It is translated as CASSSGFDEQFF.

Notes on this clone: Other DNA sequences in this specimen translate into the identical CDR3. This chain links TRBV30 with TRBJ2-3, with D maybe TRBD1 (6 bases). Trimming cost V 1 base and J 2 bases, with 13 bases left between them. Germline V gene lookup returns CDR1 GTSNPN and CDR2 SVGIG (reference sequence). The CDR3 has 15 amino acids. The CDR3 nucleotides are TGTGCCTGGAGTGACGGGACACCCAACACAGATACGCAGTATTTT. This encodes CAWSDGTPNTDTQYF.

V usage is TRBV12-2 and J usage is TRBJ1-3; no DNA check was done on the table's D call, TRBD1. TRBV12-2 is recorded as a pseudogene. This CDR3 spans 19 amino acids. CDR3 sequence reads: CASRLDPPRGEISGNTIYF. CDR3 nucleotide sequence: TGTGCAAGTCGCTTAGACCCCCCCAGGGGCGAAATCTCTGGAAACACCATATATTTT.

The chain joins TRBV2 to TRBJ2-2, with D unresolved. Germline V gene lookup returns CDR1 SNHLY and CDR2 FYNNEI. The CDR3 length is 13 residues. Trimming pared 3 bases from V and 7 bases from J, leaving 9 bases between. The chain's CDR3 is CASSETALGELFF. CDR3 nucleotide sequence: TGTGCCAGCAGTGAGACCGCCCTCGGGGAGCTGTTTTTT.

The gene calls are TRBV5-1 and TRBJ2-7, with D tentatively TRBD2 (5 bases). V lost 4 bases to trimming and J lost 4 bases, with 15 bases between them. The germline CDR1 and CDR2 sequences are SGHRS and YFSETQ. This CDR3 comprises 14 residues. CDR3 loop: CASSGIGGPYEQYF. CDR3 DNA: TGCGCCAGCAGCGGAATCGGCGGGCCATACGAGCAGTACTTC. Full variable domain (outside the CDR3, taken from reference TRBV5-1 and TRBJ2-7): KAGVTQTPRYLIKTRGQQVTLSCSPISGHRSVSWYQQTPGQGLQFLFEYFSETQRNKGNFPGRFSGRQFSNSRSEMNVSTLELGDSALYLCASSGIGGPYEQYFGPGTRLTVT.

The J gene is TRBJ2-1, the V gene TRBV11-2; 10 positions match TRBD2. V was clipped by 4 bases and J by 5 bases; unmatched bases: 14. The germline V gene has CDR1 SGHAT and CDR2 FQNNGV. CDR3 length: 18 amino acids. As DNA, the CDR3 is TGTGCCAGCAGCTCCTGGAGCGGGGGGGCCCCTAGACACAATGAGCAGTTCTTC. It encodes CASSSWSGGAPRHNEQFF.

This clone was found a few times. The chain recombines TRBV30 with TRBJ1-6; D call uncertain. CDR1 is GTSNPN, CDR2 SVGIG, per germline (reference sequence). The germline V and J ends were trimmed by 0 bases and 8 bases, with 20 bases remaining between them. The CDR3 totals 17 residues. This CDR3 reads CAWSVKILRVGDSPLHF. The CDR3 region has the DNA TGTGCCTGGAGTGTAAAAATCCTGAGGGTTGGGGATTCACCCCTCCACTTT. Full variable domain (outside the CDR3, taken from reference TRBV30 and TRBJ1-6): SQTIHQWPATLVQPVGSPLSLECTVEGTSNPNLYWYRQAAGRGLQLLFYSVGIGQISSEVPQNLSASRPQDRQFILSSKKLLLSDSGFYLCAWSVKILRVGDSPLHFGNGTRLTVT.

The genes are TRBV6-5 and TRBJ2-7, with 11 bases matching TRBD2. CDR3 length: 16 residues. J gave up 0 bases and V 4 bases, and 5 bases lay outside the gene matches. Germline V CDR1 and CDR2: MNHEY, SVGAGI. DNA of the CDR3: TGTGCCAGCAGTTCCCTCCTAGCGGGAGGCTCCTACGAGCAGTACTTC. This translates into CASSSLLAGGSYEQYF.

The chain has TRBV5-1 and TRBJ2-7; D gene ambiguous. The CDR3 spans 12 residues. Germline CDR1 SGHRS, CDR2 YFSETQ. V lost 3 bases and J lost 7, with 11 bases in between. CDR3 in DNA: TGCGCCAGCAGCTCCCGGTTCGGGGAGCAGTACTTC. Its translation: CASSSRFGEQYF.

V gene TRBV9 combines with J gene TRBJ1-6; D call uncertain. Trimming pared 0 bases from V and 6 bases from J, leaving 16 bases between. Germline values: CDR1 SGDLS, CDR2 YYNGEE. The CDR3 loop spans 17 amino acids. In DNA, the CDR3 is TGTGCCAGCAGCGTAGAGAAAGTGGCCCGGGGTAATTCACCCCTCCACTTT. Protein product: CASSVEKVARGNSPLHF.

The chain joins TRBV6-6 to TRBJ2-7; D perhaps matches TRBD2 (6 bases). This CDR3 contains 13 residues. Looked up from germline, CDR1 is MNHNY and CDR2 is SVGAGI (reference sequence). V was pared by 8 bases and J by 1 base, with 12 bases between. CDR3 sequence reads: CASHRDSSYEQYF. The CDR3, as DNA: TGTGCCAGCCACCGGGACTCGTCCTACGAGCAGTACTTC.

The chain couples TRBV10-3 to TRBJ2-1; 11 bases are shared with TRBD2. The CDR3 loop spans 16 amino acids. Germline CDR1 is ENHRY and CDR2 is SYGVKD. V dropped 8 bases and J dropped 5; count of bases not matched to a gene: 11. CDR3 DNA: TGTGCCATCGGGCTAGCGGGGGGTGCATCGAACAATGAGCAGTTCTTC. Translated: CAIGLAGGASNNEQFF.

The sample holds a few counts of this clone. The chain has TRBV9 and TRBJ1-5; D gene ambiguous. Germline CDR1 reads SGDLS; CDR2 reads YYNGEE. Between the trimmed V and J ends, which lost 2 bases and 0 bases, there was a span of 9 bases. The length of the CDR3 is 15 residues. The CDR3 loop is CASSVEGHSNQPQHF. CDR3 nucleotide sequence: TGTGCCAGCAGCGTGGAGGGCCATAGCAATCAGCCCCAGCATTTT.